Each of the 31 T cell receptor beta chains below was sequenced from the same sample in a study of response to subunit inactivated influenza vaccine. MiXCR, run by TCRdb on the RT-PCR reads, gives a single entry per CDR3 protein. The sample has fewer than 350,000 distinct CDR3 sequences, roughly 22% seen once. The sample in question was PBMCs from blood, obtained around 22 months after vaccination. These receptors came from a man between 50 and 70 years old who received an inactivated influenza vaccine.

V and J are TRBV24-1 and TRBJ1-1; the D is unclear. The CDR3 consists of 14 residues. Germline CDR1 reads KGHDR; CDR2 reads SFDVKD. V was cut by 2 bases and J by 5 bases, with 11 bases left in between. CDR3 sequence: CATSDSFTGTEAFF. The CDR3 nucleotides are TGTGCCACCAGTGATTCGTTCACTGGGACTGAAGCTTTCTTT.

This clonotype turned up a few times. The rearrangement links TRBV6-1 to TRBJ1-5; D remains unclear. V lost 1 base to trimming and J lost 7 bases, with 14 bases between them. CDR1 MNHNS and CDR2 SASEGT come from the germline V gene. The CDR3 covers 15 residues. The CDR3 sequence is CASSEGGMVYQPQHF. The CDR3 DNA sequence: TGTGCCAGCAGTGAAGGTGGGATGGTCTACCAGCCCCAGCATTTT.

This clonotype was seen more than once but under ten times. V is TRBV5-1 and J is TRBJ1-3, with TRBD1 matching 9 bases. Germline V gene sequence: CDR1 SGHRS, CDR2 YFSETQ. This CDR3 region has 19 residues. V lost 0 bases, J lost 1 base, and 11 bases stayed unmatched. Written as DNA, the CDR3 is TGCGCCAGCAGCTTGGATGGGACAGGGCGCACAATTTCTGGAAACACCATATATTTT. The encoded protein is CASSLDGTGRTISGNTIYF. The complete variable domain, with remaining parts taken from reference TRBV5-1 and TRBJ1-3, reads KAGVTQTPRYLIKTRGQQVTLSCSPISGHRSVSWYQQTPGQGLQFLFEYFSETQRNKGNFPGRFSGRQFSNSRSEMNVSTLELGDSALYLCASSLDGTGRTISGNTIYFGEGSWLTVV.

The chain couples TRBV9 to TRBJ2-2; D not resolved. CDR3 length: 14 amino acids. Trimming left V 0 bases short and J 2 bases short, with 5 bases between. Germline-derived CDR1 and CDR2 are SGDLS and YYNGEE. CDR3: CASSVVINTGELFF. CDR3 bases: TGTGCCAGCAGCGTAGTTATCAACACCGGGGAGCTGTTTTTT.

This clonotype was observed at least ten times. For the CDR3, the DNA is TGTGCCAGCAGTCCGGGACTCTCGAACACTGAAGCTTTCTTT. As protein: CASSPGLSNTEAFF. The chain employs TRBV12-3 or TRBV12-4 and TRBJ1-1, with D perhaps TRBD1 (5 bases). The CDR3 is 14 amino acids. V lost 5 bases, J lost 1 base, and 11 bases lay in between.

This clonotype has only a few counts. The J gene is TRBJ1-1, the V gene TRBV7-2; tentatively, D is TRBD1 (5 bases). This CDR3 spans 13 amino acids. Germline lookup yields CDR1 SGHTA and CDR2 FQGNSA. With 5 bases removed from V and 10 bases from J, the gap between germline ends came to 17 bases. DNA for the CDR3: TGTGCCAGCAGCCCCCCGGGGGTGGGTTTAGCTTTCTTT. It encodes CASSPPGVGLAFF.

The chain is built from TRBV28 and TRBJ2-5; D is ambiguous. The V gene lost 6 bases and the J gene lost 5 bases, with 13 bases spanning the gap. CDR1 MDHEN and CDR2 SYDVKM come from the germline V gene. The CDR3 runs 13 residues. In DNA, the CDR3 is TGTGCCAGCAGGACCCCACCGGCGGAGACCCAGTACTTC. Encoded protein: CASRTPPAETQYF.

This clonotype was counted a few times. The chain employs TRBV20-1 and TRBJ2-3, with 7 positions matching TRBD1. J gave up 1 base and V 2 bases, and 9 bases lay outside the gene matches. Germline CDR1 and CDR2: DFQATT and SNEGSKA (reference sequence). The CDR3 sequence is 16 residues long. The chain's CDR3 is CSARSLRDRGTDTQYF. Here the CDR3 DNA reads TGCAGTGCTAGATCCCTCCGGGACAGAGGCACAGATACGCAGTATTTT.

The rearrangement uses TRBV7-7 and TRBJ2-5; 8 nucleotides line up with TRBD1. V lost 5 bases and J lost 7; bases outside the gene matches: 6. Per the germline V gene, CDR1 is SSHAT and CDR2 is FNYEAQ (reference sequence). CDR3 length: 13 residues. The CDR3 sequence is CASSVGQGGTQYF. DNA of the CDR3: TGTGCCAGCAGCGTCGGACAGGGCGGGACCCAGTACTTC.

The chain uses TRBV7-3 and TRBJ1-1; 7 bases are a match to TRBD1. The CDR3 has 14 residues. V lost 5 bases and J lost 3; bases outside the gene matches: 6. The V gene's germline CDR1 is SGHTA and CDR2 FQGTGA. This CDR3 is CASSPRDSYTEAFF. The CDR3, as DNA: TGTGCCAGCAGCCCCCGGGACAGCTACACTGAAGCTTTCTTT. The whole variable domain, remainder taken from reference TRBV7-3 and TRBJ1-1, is GAGVSQTPSNKVTEKGKYVELRCDPISGHTALYWYRQSLGQGPEFLIYFQGTGAADDSGLPNDRFFAVRPEGSVSTLKIQRTERGDSAVYLCASSPRDSYTEAFFGQGTRLTVV.

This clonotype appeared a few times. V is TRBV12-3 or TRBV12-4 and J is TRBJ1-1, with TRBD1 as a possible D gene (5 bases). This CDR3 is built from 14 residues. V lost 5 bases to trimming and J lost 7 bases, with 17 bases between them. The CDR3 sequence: CASSPFRTPIEAFF. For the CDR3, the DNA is TGTGCCAGCAGTCCTTTTCGGACACCCATTGAAGCTTTCTTT.

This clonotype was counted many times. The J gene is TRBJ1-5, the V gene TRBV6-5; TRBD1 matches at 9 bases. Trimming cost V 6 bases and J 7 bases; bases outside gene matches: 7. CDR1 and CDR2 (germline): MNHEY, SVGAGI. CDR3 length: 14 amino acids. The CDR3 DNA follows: TGTGCCAGCAGCACCGGGACAGGGAACCAGCCCCAGCATTTT. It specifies CASSTGTGNQPQHF.

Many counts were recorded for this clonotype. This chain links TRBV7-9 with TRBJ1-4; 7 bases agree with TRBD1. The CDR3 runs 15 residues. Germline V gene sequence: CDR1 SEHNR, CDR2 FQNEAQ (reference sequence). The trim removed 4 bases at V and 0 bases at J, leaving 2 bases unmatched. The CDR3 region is CASSSGTATNEKLFF. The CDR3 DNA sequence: TGTGCCAGCAGCTCAGGGACAGCAACTAATGAAAAACTGTTTTTT.

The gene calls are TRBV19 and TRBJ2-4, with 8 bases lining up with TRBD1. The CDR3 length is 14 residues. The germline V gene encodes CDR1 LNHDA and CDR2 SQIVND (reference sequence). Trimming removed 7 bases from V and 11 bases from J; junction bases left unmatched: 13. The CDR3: CASMLDRAHHVQYF. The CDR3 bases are TGTGCCAGTATGTTGGACAGGGCCCACCACGTTCAGTACTTC. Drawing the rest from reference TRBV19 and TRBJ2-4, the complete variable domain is DGGITQSPKYLFRKEGQNVTLSCEQNLNHDAMYWYRQDPGQGLRLIYYSQIVNDFQKGDIAEGYSVSREKKESFPLTVTSAQKNPTAFYLCASMLDRAHHVQYFGAGTRLSVL.

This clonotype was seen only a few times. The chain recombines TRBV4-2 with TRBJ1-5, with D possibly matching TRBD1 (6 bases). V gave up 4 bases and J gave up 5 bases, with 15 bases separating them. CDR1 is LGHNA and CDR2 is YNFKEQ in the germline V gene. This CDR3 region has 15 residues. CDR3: CASSRTGREDQPQHF. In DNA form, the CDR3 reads TGTGCCAGCAGCCGTACAGGGCGGGAGGATCAGCCCCAGCATTTT.

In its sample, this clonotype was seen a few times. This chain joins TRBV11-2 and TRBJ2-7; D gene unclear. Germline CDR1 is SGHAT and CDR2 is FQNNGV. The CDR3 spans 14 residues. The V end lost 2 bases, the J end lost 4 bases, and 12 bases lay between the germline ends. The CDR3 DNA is TGTGCCAGCAGCTTATTCTCCAACCAATACGAGCAGTACTTC. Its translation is CASSLFSNQYEQYF.

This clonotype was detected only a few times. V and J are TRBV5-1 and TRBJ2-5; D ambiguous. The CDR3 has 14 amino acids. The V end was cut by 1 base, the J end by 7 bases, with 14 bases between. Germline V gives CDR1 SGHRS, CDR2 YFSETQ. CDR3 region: CASSLNAQVGTQYF. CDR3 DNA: TGCGCCAGCAGCTTGAATGCCCAGGTGGGGACCCAGTACTTC.

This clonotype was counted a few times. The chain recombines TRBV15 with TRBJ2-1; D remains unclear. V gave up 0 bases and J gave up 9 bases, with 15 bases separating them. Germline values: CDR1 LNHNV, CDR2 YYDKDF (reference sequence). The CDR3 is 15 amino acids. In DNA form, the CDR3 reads TGTGCCACCAGCAGAGATCGGCTATTAGCCGCTGAGCAGTTCTTC. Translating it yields CATSRDRLLAAEQFF.

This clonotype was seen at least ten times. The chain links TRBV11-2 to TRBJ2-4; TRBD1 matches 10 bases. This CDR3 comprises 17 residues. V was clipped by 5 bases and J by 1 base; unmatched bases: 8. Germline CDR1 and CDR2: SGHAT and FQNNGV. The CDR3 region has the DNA TGTGCCAGCAGCCAAATAGACAGGGGGCTTGCCAAAAACATTCAGTACTTC. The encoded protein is CASSQIDRGLAKNIQYF.

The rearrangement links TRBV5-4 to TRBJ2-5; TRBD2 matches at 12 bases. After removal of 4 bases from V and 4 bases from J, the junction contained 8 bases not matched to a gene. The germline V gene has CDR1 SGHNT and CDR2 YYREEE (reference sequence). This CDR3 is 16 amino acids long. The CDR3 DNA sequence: TGTGCCAGCAGCCAAGCGACTAGCGGGGGAAGAGAGACCCAGTACTTC. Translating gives CASSQATSGGRETQYF. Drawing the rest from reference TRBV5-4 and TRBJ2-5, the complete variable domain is ETGVTQSPTHLIKTRGQQVTLRCSSQSGHNTVSWYQQALGQGPQFIFQYYREEENGRGNFPPRFSGLQFPNYSSELNVNALELDDSALYLCASSQATSGGRETQYFGPGTRLLVL.

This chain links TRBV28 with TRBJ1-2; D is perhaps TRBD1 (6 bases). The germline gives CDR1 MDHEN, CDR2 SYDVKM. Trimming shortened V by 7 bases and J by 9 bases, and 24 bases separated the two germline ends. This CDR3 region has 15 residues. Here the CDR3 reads CASTPTGLGLRSYTF. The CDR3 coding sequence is TGTGCCAGCACCCCAACAGGGTTAGGGCTACGAAGCTACACCTTC.

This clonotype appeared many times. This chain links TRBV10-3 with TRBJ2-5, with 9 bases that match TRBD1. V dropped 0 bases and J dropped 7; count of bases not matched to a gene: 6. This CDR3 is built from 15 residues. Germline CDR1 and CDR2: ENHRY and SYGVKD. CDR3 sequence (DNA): TGTGCCATCAGTGAGTCGGGACAGGGTGAAGGGACCCAGTACTTC. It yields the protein CAISESGQGEGTQYF.

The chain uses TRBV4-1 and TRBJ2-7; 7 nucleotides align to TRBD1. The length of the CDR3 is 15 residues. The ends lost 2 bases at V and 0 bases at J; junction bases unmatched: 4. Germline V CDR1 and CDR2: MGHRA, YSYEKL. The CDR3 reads CASSQLTGSSYEQYF. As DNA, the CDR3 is TGCGCCAGCAGCCAATTGACAGGGAGCTCCTACGAGCAGTACTTC.

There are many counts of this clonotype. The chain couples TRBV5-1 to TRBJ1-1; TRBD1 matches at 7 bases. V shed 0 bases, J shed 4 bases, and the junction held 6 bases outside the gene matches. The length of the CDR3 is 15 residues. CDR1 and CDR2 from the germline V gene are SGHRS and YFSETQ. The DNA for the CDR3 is TGCGCCAGCAGCTTGGCGGGAGGGGGCCCCACTGAAGCTTTCTTT. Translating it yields CASSLAGGGPTEAFF.

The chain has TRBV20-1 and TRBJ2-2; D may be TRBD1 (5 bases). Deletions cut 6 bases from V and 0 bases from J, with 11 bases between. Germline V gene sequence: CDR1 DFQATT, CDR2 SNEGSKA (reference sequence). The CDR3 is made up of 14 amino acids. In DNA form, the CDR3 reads TGCAGTGCCCCTCGACAGACGAACACCGGGGAGCTGTTTTTT. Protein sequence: CSAPRQTNTGELFF.

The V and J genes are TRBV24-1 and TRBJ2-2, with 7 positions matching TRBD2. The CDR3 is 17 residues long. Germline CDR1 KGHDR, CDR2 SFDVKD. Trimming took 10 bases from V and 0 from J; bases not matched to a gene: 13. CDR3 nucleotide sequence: TGTGCCACTGGAACTGGGCGGGGGACTGCGAACACCGGGGAGCTGTTTTTT. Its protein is CATGTGRGTANTGELFF.

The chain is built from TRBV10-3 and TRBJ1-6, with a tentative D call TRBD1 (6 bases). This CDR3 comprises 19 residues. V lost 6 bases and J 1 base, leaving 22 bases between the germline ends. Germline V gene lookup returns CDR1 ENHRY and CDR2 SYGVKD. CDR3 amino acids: CAISATGKMSRSYNSPLHF. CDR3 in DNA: TGTGCCATCAGCGCCACAGGGAAGATGTCTCGTTCCTATAATTCACCCCTCCACTTT.

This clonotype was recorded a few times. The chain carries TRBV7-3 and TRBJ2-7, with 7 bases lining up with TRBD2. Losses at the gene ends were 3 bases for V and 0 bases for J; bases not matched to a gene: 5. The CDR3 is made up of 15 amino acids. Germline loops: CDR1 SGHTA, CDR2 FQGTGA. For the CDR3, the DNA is TGTGCCAGCAGCTTGGTGCGGGAGAGCTCCTACGAGCAGTACTTC. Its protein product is CASSLVRESSYEQYF.

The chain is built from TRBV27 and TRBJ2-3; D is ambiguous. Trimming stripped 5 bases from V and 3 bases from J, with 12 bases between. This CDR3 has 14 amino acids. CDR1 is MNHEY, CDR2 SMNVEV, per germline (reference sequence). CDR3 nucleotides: TGTGCCAGCAGTCAGAGACTTGTTACAGATACGCAGTATTTT. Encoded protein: CASSQRLVTDTQYF.

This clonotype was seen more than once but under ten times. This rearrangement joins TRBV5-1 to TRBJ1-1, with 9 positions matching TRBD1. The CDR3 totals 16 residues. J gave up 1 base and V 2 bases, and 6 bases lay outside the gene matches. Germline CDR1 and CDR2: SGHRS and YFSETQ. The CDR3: CASSFAGTGTNTEAFF. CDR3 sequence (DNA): TGCGCCAGCAGCTTTGCCGGGACAGGGACGAACACTGAAGCTTTCTTT.

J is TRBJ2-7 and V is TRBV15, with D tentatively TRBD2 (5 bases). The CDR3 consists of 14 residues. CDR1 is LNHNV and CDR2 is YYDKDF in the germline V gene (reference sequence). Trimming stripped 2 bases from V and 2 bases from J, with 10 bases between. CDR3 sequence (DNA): TGTGCCACCAGCAGACCCCGGGATCCCTACGAGCAGTACTTC. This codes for CATSRPRDPYEQYF.